This is a list of T cell receptor beta chains from one sample in a study of T cell repertoires in cytomegalovirus infection. TCRdb called the reads again in MiXCR, with one record for every CDR3 protein. The sample includes hundreds of thousands of distinct CDR3 sequences, 24% of them seen just once. Source material: CD8+ T cells from PBMCs. Receptor source: a human donor in good health (CMV status not recorded). Some clones in this sample may be carry-over from other donors' samples. Each CDR3 is given with its conserved first and last residue. Clone size is stated in some rows and not others, as once, few, many or a class when expanded.

J,V,size,CDR3
TRBJ1-2,TRBV20-1,few,CSAPQDGYTF
TRBJ1-1,TRBV20-1,NA,CSARDKLRENTEAFF
TRBJ2-3,TRBV7-9,many,CASSLRQVTDTQYF
TRBJ2-1,TRBV27,many,CASSLLAGGLGGRWYNEQFF
TRBJ1-1,TRBV24-1,NA,CATSGVTTEAFF
TRBJ1-3,TRBV13,NA,CASSLGRRGSSGNTIYF
TRBJ2-6,TRBV6-6,few,CASSYPEGLNSGANVLTF
TRBJ1-5,TRBV20-1,NA,CSARGEGNQPQHF
TRBJ2-1,TRBV7-6,many,CASKLGGSSYNEQFF
TRBJ2-4,TRBV28,many,CASSFRDANQYF
TRBJ2-1,TRBV27,NA,CANSFSGATYNEQFF
TRBJ2-2,TRBV7-9,NA,CASSSYRGRDTGELFF
TRBJ2-7,TRBV7-2,many,CASSFGTRYSYEQYF
TRBJ2-5,TRBV3-1,NA,CASSPRGHYVLETQYF
TRBJ2-3,TRBV28,NA,CASSAPLSGAAQYF
TRBJ1-2,TRBV7-9,NA,CASSLVYGINYGYTF
TRBJ2-1,TRBV6-2/TRBV6-3,NA,CASILRVDEQFF
TRBJ2-7,TRBV2,few,CASSGRSSYEQYF
TRBJ2-6,TRBV6-2/TRBV6-3,NA,CASSYGGANVLTF
TRBJ2-5,TRBV6-2/TRBV6-3,NA,CASSYQKTQYF
TRBJ2-2,TRBV7-6,many,CASGDSEANTGELFF
TRBJ2-1,TRBV7-9,NA,CASSGGAGGIYNEQFF
TRBJ2-7,TRBV6-2/TRBV6-3,few,CASSYPGAYEQYF
TRBJ2-2,TRBV6-6,few,CASSSGGQQGRPGELFF
TRBJ2-1,TRBV27,few,CASRRLGHEQFF
TRBJ2-1,TRBV6-5,few,CASSYSGGPITSYNEQFF
TRBJ2-1,TRBV20-1,few,CSARGDSFYNEQFF
TRBJ2-7,TRBV6-6,NA,CASTQGDSLYEQYF
TRBJ2-1,TRBV4-2,NA,CASSQGFPNEQFF
TRBJ2-5,TRBV4-2,few,CASSQGQLAGHQETQYF
TRBJ2-2,TRBV7-8,many,CASSLRQGMIGFPGELFF
TRBJ2-7,TRBV29-1,few,CSVEGQGAPHEQYF
TRBJ2-3,TRBV7-9,many,CASSSGHFTDTQYF
TRBJ1-3,TRBV7-9,few,CASSSDRLTIYF
TRBJ1-1,TRBV7-6,many,CASSLIEGGGTEAFF
TRBJ2-7,TRBV7-9,many,CASSSQRAEQYF
TRBJ1-4,TRBV7-6,medium-sized,CASSRDGHNEKLFF
TRBJ2-2,TRBV2,few,CASKGFVGGPGELFF
TRBJ2-2,TRBV6-2/TRBV6-3,NA,CASSYRDRGNTGELFF
TRBJ2-1,TRBV12-3/TRBV12-4,few,CASSLKGDEQFF
TRBJ2-3,TRBV7-6,many,CASSSSYGLAPDTQYF
TRBJ2-1,TRBV7-9,many,CASSPVYNEQFF
TRBJ2-1,TRBV4-1,NA,CASSQEGQGYGQFF
TRBJ2-5,TRBV28,many,CASSPDGAETQYF
TRBJ2-5,TRBV9,few,CASSVEDRIETQYF
TRBJ2-1,TRBV4-1,NA,CASSQARTPYNEQFF
TRBJ1-2,TRBV19,few,CASTLVAAYGYTF